Listed below are T cell receptor beta chains from one sample, sequenced in a study of blood T cell repertoires in COVID-19. Sequencing used immunoSEQ multiplex PCR; TCRdb keeps in-frame clones, though not all of them. In the table there are approximately 300,000 clones, 92% of which are singletons. Sequenced input: PBMCs or T cells enriched from blood (not recorded which). These receptors all stem from a woman in her thirties who had recovered from COVID-19. Both conserved end residues are part of each CDR3. A D gene is named only where the DNA matches it firmly. Expanded clones get a size class; other rows say once, few or many, or leave the size out.

d_call,clone_size,cdr3_length,j_call,v_call,cdr3_aa,cdr3_nt
-,-,15,TRBJ2-5,TRBV5-1,CASSLGQVARETQYF,TGCGCCAGCAGCTTGGGGCAGGTTGCCCGAGAGACCCAGTACTTC
TRBD1,-,17,TRBJ2-7,TRBV19,CASSIWDSGLPNYEQYF,TGTGCCAGTAGTATTTGGGACAGCGGCCTACCCAACTACGAGCAGTACTTC
TRBD2,once,15,TRBJ2-3,TRBV6-5,CASSTSGGRADTQYF,TGTGCCAGCAGCACGAGCGGGGGCCGGGCAGATACGCAGTATTTT
-,-,13,TRBJ1-2,TRBV19,CASSDTGIYGYTF,TGTGCCAGTAGCGATACAGGGATCTATGGCTACACCTTC
-,once,14,TRBJ2-5,TRBV28,CASSFVLYQETQYF,TGTGCCAGCAGTTTTGTCCTGTACCAAGAGACCCAGTACTTC
-,-,15,TRBJ1-5,TRBV27,CASRSVRGFNQPQHF,TGTGCCAGCCGCTCAGTCCGGGGTTTTAATCAGCCCCAGCATTTT
TRBD2,-,15,TRBJ2-1,TRBV14,CASSLLAGYYNEQFF,TGTGCCAGCAGCCTACTAGCGGGGTATTACAATGAGCAGTTCTTC
TRBD2,-,14,TRBJ2-7,TRBV6-2/TRBV6-3,CASSRVTSVYEQYF,TGTGCCAGCAGCCGCGTAACTAGCGTCTACGAGCAGTACTTC
TRBD2,few,14,TRBJ2-5,TRBV4-1,CASSQDQRGWTQYF,TGCGCCAGCAGCCAAGACCAGCGGGGGTGGACCCAGTACTTC
-,-,14,TRBJ2-7,TRBV6-5,CASRLATETYEQYF,TGTGCCAGCAGACTCGCGACAGAAACCTACGAGCAGTACTTC
-,-,12,TRBJ1-2,TRBV10-3,CAIRGRDYGYTF,TGTGCCATCAGAGGGAGGGACTATGGCTACACCTTC
-,-,16,TRBJ2-5,TRBV6-2/TRBV6-3,CASSPRRGGYQETQYF,TGTGCCAGCAGCCCTCGGCGTGGCGGGTACCAAGAGACCCAGTACTTC
-,once,13,TRBJ2-1,TRBV6-5,CASSQGRYNEQFF,TGTGCCAGCAGCCAGGGTCGCTACAATGAGCAGTTCTTC
-,-,14,TRBJ1-1,TRBV4-1,CASSQGQGNTEAFF,TGCGCCAGCAGCCAAGGCCAGGGGAACACTGAAGCTTTCTTT
TRBD2,-,16,TRBJ2-2,TRBV6-5,CASSYSYGRGTGELFF,TGTGCCAGCAGTTACTCTTACGGGAGGGGTACCGGGGAGCTGTTTTTT
TRBD1,-,15,TRBJ1-2,TRBV5-1,CASSPTDRLVSGYTF,TGCGCCAGCAGCCCTACGGACAGGCTGGTCAGTGGCTACACCTTC
-,-,15,TRBJ1-2,TRBV2,CATRDTTKDNYGYTF,TGTGCCACCCGGGACACCACGAAAGATAACTATGGCTACACCTTC
TRBD2,-,14,TRBJ2-7,TRBV7-9,CASSLGGRDYEQYF,TGTGCCAGCAGCTTAGGCGGGAGGGACTACGAGCAGTACTTC
-,-,19,TRBJ1-4,TRBV6-1,CASSERLRQEIATNEKLFF,TGTGCCAGCAGTGAACGTTTACGACAGGAGATTGCAACTAATGAAAAACTGTTTTTT
-,-,14,TRBJ2-7,TRBV6-5,CASSYSSGGYEQYF,TGTGCCAGCAGCTACTCGTCCGGGGGCTACGAGCAGTACTTC
-,-,16,TRBJ2-1,TRBV27,CASTESAASSYNEQFF,TGTGCCAGCACGGAGAGCGCGGCGAGCTCCTACAATGAGCAGTTCTTC
-,-,14,TRBJ2-7,TRBV7-2,CASSLDGLRAEQYF,TGTGCCAGCAGCTTAGATGGTTTGAGGGCCGAGCAGTACTTC
TRBD2,-,14,TRBJ2-3,TRBV29-1,CSVDSGRVSDTQYF,TGCAGCGTTGATTCAGGGAGGGTTTCAGATACGCAGTATTTT
TRBD1,-,13,TRBJ2-7,TRBV19,CASSAGTGIEQYF,TGTGCCAGTAGTGCCGGGACAGGGATCGAGCAGTACTTC
-,-,13,TRBJ1-2,TRBV3-1/TRBV3-2,CASSHRQDYGYTF,TGTGCCAGCAGCCACCGACAGGACTATGGCTACACCTTC
-,-,13,TRBJ2-1,TRBV6-2/TRBV6-3,CASSHGEYNEQFF,TGTGCCAGCAGTCACGGGGAGTACAATGAGCAGTTCTTC
-,-,14,TRBJ1-5,TRBV6-6,CASSYHSGVQPQHF,TGTGCCAGCAGTTACCACTCAGGGGTTCAGCCCCAGCATTTT
-,once,15,TRBJ2-7,TRBV5-5,CASSLRQGRTYEQYF,TGTGCCAGCAGCTTGCGCCAGGGCAGGACCTACGAGCAGTACTTC
TRBD2,-,17,TRBJ2-1,TRBV7-9,CASSLSLTSGGVYEQFF,TGTGCCAGCAGCTTATCCCTGACTAGCGGGGGGGTATATGAGCAGTTCTTC
TRBD2,-,16,TRBJ2-2,TRBV11-3,CASSLIAGENTGELFF,TGTGCCAGCAGCTTAATAGCGGGGGAGAACACCGGGGAGCTGTTTTTT
-,-,13,TRBJ2-7,TRBV7-9,CASSDKQGYEQYF,TGTGCCAGCAGCGACAAGCAGGGGTACGAGCAGTACTTC
-,few,15,TRBJ2-1,TRBV29-1,CSVKRGAGGMDEQFF,TGCAGCGTGAAACGGGGGGCAGGGGGCATGGATGAGCAGTTCTTC
TRBD2,-,16,TRBJ2-1,TRBV18,CASSPPSSGRAFEQFF,TGTGCCAGCTCACCACCGAGTAGCGGGAGGGCCTTTGAGCAGTTCTTC
TRBD2,-,16,TRBJ2-2,TRBV4-1,CASRTGASGITGELFF,TGCGCCAGCAGAACCGGGGCTAGCGGGATCACCGGGGAGCTGTTTTTT
-,-,13,TRBJ1-1,TRBV18,CASTTTGNTEAFF,TGTGCCAGCACCACAACAGGAAACACTGAAGCTTTCTTT
TRBD2,few,13,TRBJ2-7,TRBV5-6,CASSVGRSYEQYF,TGTGCCAGCAGCGTCGGGAGGTCCTACGAGCAGTACTTC
TRBD2,once,17,TRBJ2-3,TRBV11-3,CASSLDLGVAGGSTQYF,TGTGCCAGCAGCTTAGATCTGGGCGTAGCGGGGGGGTCAACGCAGTATTTT
TRBD1,-,14,TRBJ1-4,TRBV3-1/TRBV3-2,CASSQGQHNEKLFF,TGTGCCAGCAGCCAGGGACAGCATAATGAAAAACTGTTTTTT
TRBD2,-,14,TRBJ2-1,TRBV18,CASSAGTSLEEQFF,TGTGCCAGCTCAGCCGGGACTAGCCTAGAAGAGCAGTTCTTC
-,-,17,TRBJ1-2,TRBV21-1,CASSKGGFQGALYGYTF,TGTGCCAGCAGCAAAGGAGGTTTCCAGGGGGCACTTTATGGCTACACCTTC
-,once,12,TRBJ2-1,TRBV14,CASSRFGGEQFF,TGTGCCAGCAGCCGGTTCGGGGGTGAGCAGTTCTTC
-,-,13,TRBJ1-1,TRBV21-1,CATRQIQNTEAFF,TGTGCCACTAGACAGATCCAGAACACTGAAGCTTTCTTT
-,-,11,TRBJ2-2,TRBV6-4,CASSTGGELFF,TGTGCCAGCAGCACAGGGGGGGAGCTGTTTTTT
TRBD2,-,18,TRBJ2-5,TRBV24-1,CATSEWAVAGGAEETQYF,TGTGCCACCAGTGAGTGGGCTGTAGCGGGAGGGGCCGAAGAGACCCAGTACTTC
TRBD1,-,15,TRBJ1-2,TRBV24-1,CATRGATGGNYGYTF,TGTGCCACCAGGGGAGCGACAGGGGGTAACTATGGCTACACCTTC
-,-,15,TRBJ1-2,TRBV5-4,CASTEIGLGWGGYTF,TGTGCCAGCACCGAAATCGGACTGGGATGGGGTGGCTACACCTTC
TRBD1,-,19,TRBJ2-1,TRBV15,CATSRDGVTGQRGYNEQFF,TGTGCCACCAGCAGAGATGGGGTAACGGGACAGAGGGGCTACAATGAGCAGTTCTTC
TRBD1,once,18,TRBJ2-2,TRBV19,CASSIRGPGTDWGGELFF,TGTGCCAGTAGTATCCGGGGCCCCGGGACAGATTGGGGCGGGGAGCTGTTTTTT
-,-,16,TRBJ2-6,TRBV27,CASSFSRGSGANVLTF,TGTGCCAGCAGTTTTAGCCGGGGATCAGGGGCCAACGTCCTGACTTTC
-,-,13,TRBJ2-4,TRBV2,CASGPVAKNIQYF,TGTGCGAGCGGTCCAGTAGCCAAAAACATTCAGTACTTC
-,-,17,TRBJ1-5,TRBV3-1/TRBV3-2,CASSQGQKGCGNQPQHF,TGTGCCAGCAGCCAAGGACAGAAGGGGTGCGGCAATCAGCCCCAGCATTTT
-,once,15,TRBJ2-6,TRBV18,CASSPKSAGANVLTF,TGTGCCAGCTCACCAAAATCTGCTGGGGCCAACGTCCTGACTTTC